This entry features one T cell receptor beta chain sequence. PCR used 60 Vbeta primers and 13 Jbeta primers. The data were produced by immunoSEQ multiplex PCR, yet TCRdb's version contains in-frame clones alone and is incomplete. This sample carries fewer than 150,000 clones, around 63% of them seen once, and the ten largest clones take about 1.5%. The sample comes from a study of cytomegalovirus exposure and HLA in healthy donors. The CDR3 is 14 residues long. Germline lookup yields CDR1 SGHTA and CDR2 FQGTGA. V was clipped by 3 bases and J by 0 bases, with 7 bases between them. This receptor was taken from a human donor in good health. The sample consisted of PBMCs. The chain joins TRBV7-3 to TRBJ2-3; unclear D gene. In DNA form, the CDR3 reads TGTGCCAGCAGCTTGGCCCGTAGCACAGATACGCAGTATTTT. Its translation is CASSLARSTDTQYF.